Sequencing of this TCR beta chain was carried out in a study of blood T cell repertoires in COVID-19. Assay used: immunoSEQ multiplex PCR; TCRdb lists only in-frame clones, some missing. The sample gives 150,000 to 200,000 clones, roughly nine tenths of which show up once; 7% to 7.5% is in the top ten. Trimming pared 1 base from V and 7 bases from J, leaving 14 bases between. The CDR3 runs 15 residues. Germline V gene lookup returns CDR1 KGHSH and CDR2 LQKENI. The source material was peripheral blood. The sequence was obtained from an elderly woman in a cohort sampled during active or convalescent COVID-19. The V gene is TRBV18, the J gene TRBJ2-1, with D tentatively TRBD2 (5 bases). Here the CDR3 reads CASSPQVPGRNEQFF. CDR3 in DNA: TGTGCCAGCTCACCACAGGTCCCGGGAAGGAATGAGCAGTTCTTC.